This T cell receptor beta chain was identified during a study of CD8 T cells in Susac syndrome. Reverse transcription of roughly 0.5 to 1 ug RNA was carried out with random hexamers. TCRdb used MiXCR to reprocess the immunoSEQ multiplex PCR reads, holding one entry per CDR3 protein. The sample carries approximately 57,000 distinct CDR3 sequences, roughly 94% recorded once. The CDR3 is 13 amino acids. The J segment lost 0 bases and the V segment lost 8 bases, leaving 5 bases of the junction unmatched. From germline, CDR1 is SGHRS and CDR2 YFSETQ. Source material: CD8+ T cells from PBMCs. This clonotype originated in a human donor with Susac syndrome. The chain has TRBV5-1 and TRBJ2-7; 7 bases are a match to TRBD1. For the CDR3, the DNA is TGCGCCAGTGGACAGGCGGACTCCTACGAGCAGTACTTC. Its protein product is CASGQADSYEQYF.